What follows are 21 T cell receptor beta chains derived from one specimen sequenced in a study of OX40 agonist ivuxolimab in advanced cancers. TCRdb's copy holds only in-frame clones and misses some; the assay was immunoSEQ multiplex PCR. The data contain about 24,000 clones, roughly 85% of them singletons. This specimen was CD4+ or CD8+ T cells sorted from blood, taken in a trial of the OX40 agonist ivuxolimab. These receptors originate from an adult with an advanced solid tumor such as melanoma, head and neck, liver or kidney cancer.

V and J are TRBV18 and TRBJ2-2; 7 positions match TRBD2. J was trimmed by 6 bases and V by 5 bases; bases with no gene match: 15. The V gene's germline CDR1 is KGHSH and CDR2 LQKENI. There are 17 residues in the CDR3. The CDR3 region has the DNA TGTGCCAGCTCATCCCGGACTAGAAGGATGAGGTCCGGGGAGCTGTTTTTT. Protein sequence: CASSSRTRRMRSGELFF.

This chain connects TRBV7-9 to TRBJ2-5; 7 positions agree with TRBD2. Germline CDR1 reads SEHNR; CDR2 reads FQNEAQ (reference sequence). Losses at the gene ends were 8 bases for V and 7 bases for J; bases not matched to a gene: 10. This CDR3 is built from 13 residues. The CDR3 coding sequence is TGTGCCAGCGCCGGGGGAGGGGTGGCGACCCAGTACTTC. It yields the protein CASAGGGVATQYF.

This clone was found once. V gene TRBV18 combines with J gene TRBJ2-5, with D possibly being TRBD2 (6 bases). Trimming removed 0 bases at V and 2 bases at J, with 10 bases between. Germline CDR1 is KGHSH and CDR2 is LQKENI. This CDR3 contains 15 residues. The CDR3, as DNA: TGTGCCAGCTCACCACCTGCGGGACGACAAGAGACCCAGTACTTC. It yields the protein CASSPPAGRQETQYF. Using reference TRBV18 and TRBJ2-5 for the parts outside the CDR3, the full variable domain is NAGVMQNPRHLVRRRGQEARLRCSPMKGHSHVYWYRQLPEEGLKFMVYLQKENIIDESGMPKERFSAEFPKEGPSILRIQQVVRGDSAAYFCASSPPAGRQETQYFGPGTRLLVL.

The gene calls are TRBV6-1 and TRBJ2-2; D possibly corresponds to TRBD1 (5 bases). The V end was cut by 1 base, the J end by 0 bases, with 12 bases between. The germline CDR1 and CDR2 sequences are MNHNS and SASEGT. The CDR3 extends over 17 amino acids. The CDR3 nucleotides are TGTGCCAGCAGTGAAGTGTCAGGGTCGGCGAACACCGGGGAGCTGTTTTTT. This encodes CASSEVSGSANTGELFF.

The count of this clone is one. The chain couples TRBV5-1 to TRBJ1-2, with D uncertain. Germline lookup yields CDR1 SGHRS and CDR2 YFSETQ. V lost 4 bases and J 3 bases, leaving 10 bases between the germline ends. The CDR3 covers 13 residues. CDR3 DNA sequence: TGCGCCAGCAGCCCAGACTTGGACTATGGCTACACCTTC. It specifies CASSPDLDYGYTF.

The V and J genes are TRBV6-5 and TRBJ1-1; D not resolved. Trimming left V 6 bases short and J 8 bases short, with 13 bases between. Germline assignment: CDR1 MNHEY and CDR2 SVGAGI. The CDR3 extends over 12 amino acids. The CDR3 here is CASRPDPSEAFF. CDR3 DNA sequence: TGTGCCAGCAGGCCCGACCCTTCCGAAGCTTTCTTT.

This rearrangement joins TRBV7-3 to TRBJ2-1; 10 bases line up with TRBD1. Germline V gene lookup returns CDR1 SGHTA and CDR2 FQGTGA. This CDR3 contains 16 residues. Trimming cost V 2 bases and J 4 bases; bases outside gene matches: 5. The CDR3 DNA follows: TGTGCCAGCAGCTTAGAAGGACAGGGGGGATACAATGAGCAGTTCTTC. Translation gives CASSLEGQGGYNEQFF.

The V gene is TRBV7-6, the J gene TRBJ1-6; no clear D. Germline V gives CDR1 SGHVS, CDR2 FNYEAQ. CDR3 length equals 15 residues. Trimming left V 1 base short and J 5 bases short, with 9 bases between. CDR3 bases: TGTGCCAGCAGCTTAGTCTTCGGGGATAATTCACCCCTCCACTTT. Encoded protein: CASSLVFGDNSPLHF.

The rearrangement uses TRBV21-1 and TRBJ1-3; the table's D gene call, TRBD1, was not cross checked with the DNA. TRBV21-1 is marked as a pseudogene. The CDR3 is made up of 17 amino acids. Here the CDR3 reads CASSKEVWTGNGNTIYF. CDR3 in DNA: TGTGCCAGCAGCAAAGAGGTTTGGACAGGGAACGGAAACACCATATATTTT.

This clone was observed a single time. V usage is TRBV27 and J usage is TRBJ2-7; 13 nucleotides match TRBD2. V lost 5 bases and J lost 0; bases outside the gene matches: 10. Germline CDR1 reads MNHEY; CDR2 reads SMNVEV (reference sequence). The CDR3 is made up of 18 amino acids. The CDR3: CASSRTGLAGVSSYEQYF. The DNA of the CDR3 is TGTGCCAGCAGTAGAACAGGACTAGCGGGGGTTAGCTCCTACGAGCAGTACTTC.

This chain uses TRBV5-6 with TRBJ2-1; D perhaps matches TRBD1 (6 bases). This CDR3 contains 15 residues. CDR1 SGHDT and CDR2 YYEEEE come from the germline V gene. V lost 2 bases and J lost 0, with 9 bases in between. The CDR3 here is CASSFDRSSYNEQFF. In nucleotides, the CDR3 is TGTGCCAGCAGCTTCGACAGGAGCTCCTACAATGAGCAGTTCTTC.

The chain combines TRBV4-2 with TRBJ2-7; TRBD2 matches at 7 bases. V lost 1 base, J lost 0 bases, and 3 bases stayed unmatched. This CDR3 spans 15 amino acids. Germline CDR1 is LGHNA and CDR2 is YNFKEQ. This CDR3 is CASSQGRESSYEQYF. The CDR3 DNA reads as TGTGCCAGCAGCCAAGGGCGGGAGAGCTCCTACGAGCAGTACTTC.

The CDR3 is CSVVGGVEGEKLFF. For the CDR3, the DNA is TGCAGCGTTGTCGGAGGGGTTGAGGGTGAAAAACTGTTTTTT. The chain combines TRBV29-1 with TRBJ1-4; D is possibly TRBD1 (5 bases). The V gene's germline CDR1 is SQVTM and CDR2 ANQGSEA. The ends were cut back, 4 bases at V and 7 bases at J, with 16 bases in the middle. This CDR3 is built from 14 residues.

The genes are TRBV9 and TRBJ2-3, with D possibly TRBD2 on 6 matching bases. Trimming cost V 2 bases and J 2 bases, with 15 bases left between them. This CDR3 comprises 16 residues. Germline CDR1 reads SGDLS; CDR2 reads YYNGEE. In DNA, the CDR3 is TGTGCCAGCAGCGTTCTTGCGGGGCAAAACACAGATACGCAGTATTTT. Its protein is CASSVLAGQNTDTQYF.

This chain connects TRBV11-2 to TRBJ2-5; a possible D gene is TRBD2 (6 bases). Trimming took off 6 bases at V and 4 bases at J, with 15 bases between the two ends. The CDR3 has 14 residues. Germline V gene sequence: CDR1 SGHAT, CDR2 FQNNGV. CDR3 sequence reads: CASRRGAAGETQYF. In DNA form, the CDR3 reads TGTGCCAGCAGGCGGGGCGCCGCAGGAGAGACCCAGTACTTC.

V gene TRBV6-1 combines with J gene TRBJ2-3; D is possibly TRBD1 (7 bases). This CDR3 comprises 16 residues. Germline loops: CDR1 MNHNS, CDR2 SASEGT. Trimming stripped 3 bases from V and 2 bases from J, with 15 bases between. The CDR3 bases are TGTGCCAGCAGTGATTATCAGGGGGGAGTCACAGATACGCAGTATTTT. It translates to CASSDYQGGVTDTQYF.

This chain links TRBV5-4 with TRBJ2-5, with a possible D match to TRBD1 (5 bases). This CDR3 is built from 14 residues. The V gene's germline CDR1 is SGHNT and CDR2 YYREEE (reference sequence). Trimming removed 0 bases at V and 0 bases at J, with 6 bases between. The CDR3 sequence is CASSLGRDQETQYF. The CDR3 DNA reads TGTGCCAGCAGCTTGGGCAGGGACCAAGAGACCCAGTACTTC. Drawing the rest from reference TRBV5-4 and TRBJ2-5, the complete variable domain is ETGVTQSPTHLIKTRGQQVTLRCSSQSGHNTVSWYQQALGQGPQFIFQYYREEENGRGNFPPRFSGLQFPNYSSELNVNALELDDSALYLCASSLGRDQETQYFGPGTRLLVL.

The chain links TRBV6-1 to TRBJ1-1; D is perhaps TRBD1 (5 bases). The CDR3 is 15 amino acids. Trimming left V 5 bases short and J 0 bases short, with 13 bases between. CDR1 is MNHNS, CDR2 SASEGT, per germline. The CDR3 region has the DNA TGTGCCAGCAGTCCTACAGGTGAGATGAACACTGAAGCTTTCTTT. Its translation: CASSPTGEMNTEAFF.

In DNA, the CDR3 is TGTGCCAGCAGATTCCCTCGCGTGAAAGAGCAGTACTTC. Translating it yields CASRFPRVKEQYF. The chain carries TRBV27 and TRBJ2-7; D is unclear. The germline CDR1 and CDR2 sequences are MNHEY and SMNVEV (reference sequence). CDR3 length equals 13 residues. Trimming removed 6 bases from V and 7 bases from J, with 16 bases in between.

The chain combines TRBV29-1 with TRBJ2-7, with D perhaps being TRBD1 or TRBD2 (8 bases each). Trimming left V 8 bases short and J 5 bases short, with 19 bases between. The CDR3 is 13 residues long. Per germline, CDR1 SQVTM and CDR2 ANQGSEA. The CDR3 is CSSRTGGLDEQYF. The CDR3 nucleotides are TGCAGCTCTCGCACAGGGGGACTAGACGAGCAGTACTTC.

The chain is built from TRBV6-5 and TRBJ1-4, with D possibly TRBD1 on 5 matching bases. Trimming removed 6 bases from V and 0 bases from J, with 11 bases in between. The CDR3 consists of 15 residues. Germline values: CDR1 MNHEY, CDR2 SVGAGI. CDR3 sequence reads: CASSQGVATNEKLFF. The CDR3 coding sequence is TGTGCCAGCAGCCAAGGGGTGGCAACTAATGAAAAACTGTTTTTT.